These 3 T cell receptor beta chains were sequenced from one sample in a study of response to subunit inactivated influenza vaccine. TCRdb re-analysed the RT-PCR reads in MiXCR, keeping a single row per CDR3 protein. The table lists approximately 500,000 distinct CDR3 sequences, under 30% of them singletons, with 2.5% to 3% in the top ten. These data were also reused for a study on T cells expressing NK-cell markers. From that report: 5'RACE template switching with UMIs generated TCR beta cDNA.

The material sequenced was CD4+ T cells sorted from PBMCs, taken 11 to 12 days after vaccination. All receptors derive from a man between 45 and 60 years old who received an inactivated influenza vaccine.

This chain uses TRBV12-3 or TRBV12-4 with TRBJ1-3; D call uncertain. The V gene lost 8 bases and the J gene lost 2 bases, with 16 bases spanning the gap. The CDR3 has 15 residues. This CDR3 reads CASCPYGPAGNTIYF. The CDR3 DNA sequence: TGTGCCAGCTGCCCATACGGACCCGCTGGAAACACCATATATTTT.

J is TRBJ1-1 and V is TRBV7-2; tentatively, D is TRBD1 (5 bases). V lost 0 bases to trimming and J lost 12 bases, with 14 bases between them. Per germline, CDR1 SGHTA and CDR2 FQGNSA. The CDR3 has 13 residues. The CDR3 sequence: CASSLARDRNTFF. The CDR3 DNA reads as TGTGCCAGCAGCTTAGCGCGGGACCGTAACACTTTCTTT.

The gene calls are TRBV3-1 and TRBJ2-1; unclear D gene. V lost 5 bases, J lost 1 base, and 18 bases lay in between. This CDR3 contains 17 residues. CDR1 and CDR2 (germline): LGHDT, YNNKEL (reference sequence). The CDR3 DNA reads as TGTGCCAGCAGCGGGGTGCTGGCCGAGACTTCCTACAATGAGCAGTTCTTC. It encodes CASSGVLAETSYNEQFF.